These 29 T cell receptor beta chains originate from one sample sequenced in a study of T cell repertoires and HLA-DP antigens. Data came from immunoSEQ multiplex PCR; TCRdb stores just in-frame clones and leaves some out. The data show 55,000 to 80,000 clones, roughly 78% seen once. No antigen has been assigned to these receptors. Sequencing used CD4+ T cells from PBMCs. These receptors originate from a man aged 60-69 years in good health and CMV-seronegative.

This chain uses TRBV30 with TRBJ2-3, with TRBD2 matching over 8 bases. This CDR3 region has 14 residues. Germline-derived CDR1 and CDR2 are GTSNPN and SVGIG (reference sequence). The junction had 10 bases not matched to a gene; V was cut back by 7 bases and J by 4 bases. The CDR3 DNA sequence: TGTGCCTCCACTCAAGGACTAGCTCCAGATACGCAGTATTTT. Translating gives CASTQGLAPDTQYF.

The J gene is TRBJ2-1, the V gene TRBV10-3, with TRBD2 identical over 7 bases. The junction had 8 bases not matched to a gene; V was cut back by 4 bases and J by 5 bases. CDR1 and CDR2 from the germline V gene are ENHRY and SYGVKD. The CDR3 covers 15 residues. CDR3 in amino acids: CAISGNAGDDNEQFF. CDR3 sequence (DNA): TGTGCCATCAGTGGGAACGCGGGAGACGACAATGAGCAGTTCTTC.

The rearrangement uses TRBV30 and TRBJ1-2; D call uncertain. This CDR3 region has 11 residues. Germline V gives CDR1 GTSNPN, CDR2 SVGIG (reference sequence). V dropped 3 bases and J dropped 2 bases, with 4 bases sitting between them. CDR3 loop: CAWRGNYGYTF. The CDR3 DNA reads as TGTGCCTGGAGGGGGAACTATGGCTACACCTTC.

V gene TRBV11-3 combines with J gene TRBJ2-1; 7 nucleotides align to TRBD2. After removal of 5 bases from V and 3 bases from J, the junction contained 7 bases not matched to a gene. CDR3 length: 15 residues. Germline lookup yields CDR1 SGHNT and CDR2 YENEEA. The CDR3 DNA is TGTGCCAGCAGCCCGGCGGGCGGGGGCTACAATGAGCAGTTCTTC. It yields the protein CASSPAGGGYNEQFF. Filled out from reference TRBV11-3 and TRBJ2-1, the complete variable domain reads EAGVVQSPRYKIIEKKQPVAFWCNPISGHNTLYWYLQNLGQGPELLIRYENEEAVDDSQLPKDRFSAERLKGVDSTLKIQPAELGDSAVYLCASSPAGGGYNEQFFGPGTRLTVL.

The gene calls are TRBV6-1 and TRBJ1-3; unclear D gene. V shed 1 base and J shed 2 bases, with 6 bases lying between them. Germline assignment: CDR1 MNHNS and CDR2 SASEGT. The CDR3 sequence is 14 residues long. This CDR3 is CASSEGETGNTIYF. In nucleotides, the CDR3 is TGTGCCAGCAGTGAAGGGGAAACTGGAAACACCATATATTTT.

CDR3 loop: CASSSRSGANTEAFF. The DNA for the CDR3 is TGCGCCAGCAGCTCAAGAAGTGGGGCGAACACTGAAGCTTTCTTT. The chain links TRBV5-1 to TRBJ1-1; D might be TRBD1 (5 bases). The CDR3 totals 15 residues. Germline V gives CDR1 SGHRS, CDR2 YFSETQ. V lost 3 bases and J lost 1, with 13 bases in between.

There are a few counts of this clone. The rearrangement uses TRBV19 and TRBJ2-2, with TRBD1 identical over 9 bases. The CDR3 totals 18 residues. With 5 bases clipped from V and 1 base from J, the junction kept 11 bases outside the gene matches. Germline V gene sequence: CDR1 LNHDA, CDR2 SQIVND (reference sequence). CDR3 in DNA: TGTGCCAGTAGTCCGAGCTTAGGACAGGGGAGGAACACCGGGGAGCTGTTTTTT. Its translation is CASSPSLGQGRNTGELFF.

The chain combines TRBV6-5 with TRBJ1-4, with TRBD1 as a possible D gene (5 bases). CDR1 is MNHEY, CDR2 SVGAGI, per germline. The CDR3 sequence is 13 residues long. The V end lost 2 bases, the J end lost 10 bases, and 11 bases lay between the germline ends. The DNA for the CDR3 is TGTGCCAGCAGTTACGTCGGGGCGGTAAAACTGTTTTTT. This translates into CASSYVGAVKLFF.

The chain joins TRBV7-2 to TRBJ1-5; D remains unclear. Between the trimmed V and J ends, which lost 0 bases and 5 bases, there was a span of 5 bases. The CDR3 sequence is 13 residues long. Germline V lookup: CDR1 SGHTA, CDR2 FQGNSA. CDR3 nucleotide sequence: TGTGCCAGCAGCTTAGCGCCCGATCAGCCCCAGCATTTT. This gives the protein CASSLAPDQPQHF.

The CDR3 here is CASNSPSRGAKEKLFF. The CDR3 nucleotides read TGTGCCAGCAACAGTCCCTCGCGCGGAGCGAAGGAAAAACTGTTTTTT. The rearrangement links TRBV28 to TRBJ1-4; D call uncertain. This CDR3 comprises 16 residues. With 7 bases removed from V and 8 bases from J, the gap between germline ends came to 23 bases. Germline V gene sequence: CDR1 MDHEN, CDR2 SYDVKM.

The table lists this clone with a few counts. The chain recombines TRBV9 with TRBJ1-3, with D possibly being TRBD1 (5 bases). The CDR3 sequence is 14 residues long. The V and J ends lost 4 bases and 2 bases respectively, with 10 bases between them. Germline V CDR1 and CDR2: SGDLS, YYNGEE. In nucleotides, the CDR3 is TGTGCCAGCAGCCCGACAGTTACTGGAAACACCATATATTTT. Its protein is CASSPTVTGNTIYF.

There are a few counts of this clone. The CDR3 reads CASSPYTSPGNTEAFF. In nucleotides, the CDR3 is TGTGCCAGCAGCCCATACACTTCCCCTGGGAACACTGAAGCTTTCTTT. This rearrangement joins TRBV7-8 to TRBJ1-1; D remains unclear. The CDR3 consists of 16 residues. The germline V gene has CDR1 SGHVS and CDR2 FQNEAQ. V was pared by 5 bases and J by 1 base, with 17 bases between. Based on the CDR3 plus reference TRBV7-8 and TRBJ1-1, the full variable domain is GAGVSQSPRYKVAKRGQDVALRCDPISGHVSLFWYQQALGQGPEFLTYFQNEAQLDKSGLPSDRFFAERPEGSVSTLKIQRTQQEDSAVYLCASSPYTSPGNTEAFFGQGTRLTVV.

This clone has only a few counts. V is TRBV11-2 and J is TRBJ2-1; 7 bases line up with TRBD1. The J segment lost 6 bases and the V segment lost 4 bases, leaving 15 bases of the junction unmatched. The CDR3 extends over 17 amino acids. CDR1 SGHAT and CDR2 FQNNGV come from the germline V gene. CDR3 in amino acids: CASSSNTLSSGGNEQFF. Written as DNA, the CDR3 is TGTGCCAGCAGCTCAAACACCCTATCGTCAGGGGGCAATGAGCAGTTCTTC.

Here the CDR3 DNA reads TGTGCCAGCAGTTACGGGGGACTGAGTAACACTGAAGCTTTCTTT. Translated: CASSYGGLSNTEAFF. The V call is TRBV6-5, the J call TRBJ1-1, with a weak D call TRBD1 (5 bases). Germline V lookup: CDR1 MNHEY, CDR2 SVGAGI. Trimming took off 2 bases at V and 2 bases at J, with 12 bases between the two ends. This CDR3 comprises 15 residues.

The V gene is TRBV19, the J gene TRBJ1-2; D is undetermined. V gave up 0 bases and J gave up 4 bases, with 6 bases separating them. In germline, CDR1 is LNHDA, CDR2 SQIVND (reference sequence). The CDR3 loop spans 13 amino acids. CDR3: CASSIDEFYGYTF. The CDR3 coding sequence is TGTGCCAGTAGTATAGACGAATTCTATGGCTACACCTTC.

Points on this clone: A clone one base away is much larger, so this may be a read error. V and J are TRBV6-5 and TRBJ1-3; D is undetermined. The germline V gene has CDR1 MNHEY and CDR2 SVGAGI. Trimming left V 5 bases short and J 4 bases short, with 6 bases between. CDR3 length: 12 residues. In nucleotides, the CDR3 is TGTGCCAGCAGTCCCCAGGGAAACACCATATATTTT. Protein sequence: CASSPQGNTIYF.

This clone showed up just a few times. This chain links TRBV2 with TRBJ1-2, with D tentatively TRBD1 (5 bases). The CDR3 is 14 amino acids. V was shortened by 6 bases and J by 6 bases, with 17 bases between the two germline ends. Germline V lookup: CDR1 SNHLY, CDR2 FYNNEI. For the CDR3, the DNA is TGTGCCAGCAGGGGCAGACAGTATACGGATGGCTACACCTTC. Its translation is CASRGRQYTDGYTF. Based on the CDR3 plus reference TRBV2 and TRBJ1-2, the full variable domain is EPEVTQTPSHQVTQMGQEVILRCVPISNHLYFYWYRQILGQKVEFLVSFYNNEISEKSEIFDDQFSVERPDGSNFTLKIRSTKLEDSAMYFCASRGRQYTDGYTFGSGTRLTVV.

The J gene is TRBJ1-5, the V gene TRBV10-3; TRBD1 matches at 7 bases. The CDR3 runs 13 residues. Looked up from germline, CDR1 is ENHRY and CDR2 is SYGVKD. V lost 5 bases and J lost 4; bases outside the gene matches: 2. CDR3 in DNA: TGTGCCATCAGTATACAGGGGAATCAGCCCCAGCATTTT. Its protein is CAISIQGNQPQHF.

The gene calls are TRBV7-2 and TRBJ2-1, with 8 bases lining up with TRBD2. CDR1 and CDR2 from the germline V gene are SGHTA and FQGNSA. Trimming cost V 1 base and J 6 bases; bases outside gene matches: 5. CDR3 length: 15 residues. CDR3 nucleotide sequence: TGTGCCAGCAGCTTAGATCAGCGGGGGACCAATGAGCAGTTCTTC. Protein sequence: CASSLDQRGTNEQFF.

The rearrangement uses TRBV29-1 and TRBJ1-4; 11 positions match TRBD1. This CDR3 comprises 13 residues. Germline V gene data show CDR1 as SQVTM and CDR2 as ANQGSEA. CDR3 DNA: TGCAGTGCATTTGGGACAGGGGGTGAAAAACTGTTTTTT. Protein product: CSAFGTGGEKLFF.

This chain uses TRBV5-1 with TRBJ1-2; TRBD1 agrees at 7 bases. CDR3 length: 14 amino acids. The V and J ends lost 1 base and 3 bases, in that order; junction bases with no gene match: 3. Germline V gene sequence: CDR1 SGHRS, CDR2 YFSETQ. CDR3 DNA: TGCGCCAGCAGCTTGTCCGGGACAGACTATGGCTACACCTTC. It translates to CASSLSGTDYGYTF.

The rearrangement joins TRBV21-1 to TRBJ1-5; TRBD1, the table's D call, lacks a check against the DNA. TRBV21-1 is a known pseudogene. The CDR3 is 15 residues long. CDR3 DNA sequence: TGTGCCAGCAGCAATCAACAAAATAGCAATCAGCCCCAGCATTTT. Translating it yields CASSNQQNSNQPQHF.

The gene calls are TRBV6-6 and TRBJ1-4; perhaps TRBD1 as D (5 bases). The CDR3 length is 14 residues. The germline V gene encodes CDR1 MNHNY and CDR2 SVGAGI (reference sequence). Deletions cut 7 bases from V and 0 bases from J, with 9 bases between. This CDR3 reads CASIQDATNEKLFF. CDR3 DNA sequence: TGTGCCAGCATACAGGACGCAACTAATGAAAAACTGTTTTTT.

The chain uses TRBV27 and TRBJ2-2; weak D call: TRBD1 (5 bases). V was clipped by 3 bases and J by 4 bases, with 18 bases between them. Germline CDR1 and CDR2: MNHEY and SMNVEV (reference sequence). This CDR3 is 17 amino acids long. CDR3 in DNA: TGTGCCAGCAGTTTTTTCCTACGCCAAAGGGGCACCGGGGAGCTGTTTTTT. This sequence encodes CASSFFLRQRGTGELFF.

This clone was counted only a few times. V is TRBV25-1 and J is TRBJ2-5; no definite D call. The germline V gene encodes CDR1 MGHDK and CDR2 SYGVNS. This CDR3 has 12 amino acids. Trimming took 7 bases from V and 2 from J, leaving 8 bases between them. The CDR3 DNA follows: TGTGCCAGCACCAACAGACAAGAGACCCAGTACTTC. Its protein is CASTNRQETQYF.

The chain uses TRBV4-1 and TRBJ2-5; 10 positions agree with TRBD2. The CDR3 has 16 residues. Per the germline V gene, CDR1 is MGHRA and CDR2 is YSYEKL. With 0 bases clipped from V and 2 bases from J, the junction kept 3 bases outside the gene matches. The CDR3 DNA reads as TGCGCCAGCAGCCAAGAGACGACTAGCGGGCAAGAGACCCAGTACTTC. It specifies CASSQETTSGQETQYF.

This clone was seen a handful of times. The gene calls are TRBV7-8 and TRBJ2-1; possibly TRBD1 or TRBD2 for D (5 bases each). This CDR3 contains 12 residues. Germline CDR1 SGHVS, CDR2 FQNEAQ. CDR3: CASGRVWNEQFF. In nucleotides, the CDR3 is TGTGCGTCGGGGCGGGTATGGAATGAGCAGTTCTTC.

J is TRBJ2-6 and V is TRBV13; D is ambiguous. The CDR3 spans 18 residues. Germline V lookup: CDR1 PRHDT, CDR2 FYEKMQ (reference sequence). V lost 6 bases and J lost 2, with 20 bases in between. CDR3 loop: CASSSLGRAPPGANVLTF. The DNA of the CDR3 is TGTGCCAGCAGTTCCCTCGGTAGGGCCCCGCCTGGGGCCAACGTCCTGACTTTC.

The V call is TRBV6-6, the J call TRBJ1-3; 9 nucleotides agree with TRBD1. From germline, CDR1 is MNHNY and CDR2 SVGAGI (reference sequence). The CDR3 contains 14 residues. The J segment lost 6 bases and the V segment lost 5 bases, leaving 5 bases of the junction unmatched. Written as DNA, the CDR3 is TGTGCCAGCAGTGGCCGGACAGGGGAAAACACCATATATTTT. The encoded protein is CASSGRTGENTIYF.